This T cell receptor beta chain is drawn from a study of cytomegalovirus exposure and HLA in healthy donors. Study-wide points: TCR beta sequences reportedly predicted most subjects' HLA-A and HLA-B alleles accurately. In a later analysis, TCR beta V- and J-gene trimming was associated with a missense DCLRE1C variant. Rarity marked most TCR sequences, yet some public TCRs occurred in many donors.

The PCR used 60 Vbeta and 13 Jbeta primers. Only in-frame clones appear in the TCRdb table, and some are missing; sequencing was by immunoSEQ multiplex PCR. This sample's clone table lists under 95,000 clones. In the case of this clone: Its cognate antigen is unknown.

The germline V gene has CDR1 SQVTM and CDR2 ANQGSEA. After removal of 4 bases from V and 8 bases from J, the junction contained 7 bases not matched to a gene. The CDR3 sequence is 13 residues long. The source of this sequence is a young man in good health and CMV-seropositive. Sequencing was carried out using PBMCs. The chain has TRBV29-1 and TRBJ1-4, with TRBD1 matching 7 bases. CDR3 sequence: CSVVQGKREKLFF. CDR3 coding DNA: TGCAGCGTTGTACAGGGGAAGCGCGAAAAACTGTTTTTT.